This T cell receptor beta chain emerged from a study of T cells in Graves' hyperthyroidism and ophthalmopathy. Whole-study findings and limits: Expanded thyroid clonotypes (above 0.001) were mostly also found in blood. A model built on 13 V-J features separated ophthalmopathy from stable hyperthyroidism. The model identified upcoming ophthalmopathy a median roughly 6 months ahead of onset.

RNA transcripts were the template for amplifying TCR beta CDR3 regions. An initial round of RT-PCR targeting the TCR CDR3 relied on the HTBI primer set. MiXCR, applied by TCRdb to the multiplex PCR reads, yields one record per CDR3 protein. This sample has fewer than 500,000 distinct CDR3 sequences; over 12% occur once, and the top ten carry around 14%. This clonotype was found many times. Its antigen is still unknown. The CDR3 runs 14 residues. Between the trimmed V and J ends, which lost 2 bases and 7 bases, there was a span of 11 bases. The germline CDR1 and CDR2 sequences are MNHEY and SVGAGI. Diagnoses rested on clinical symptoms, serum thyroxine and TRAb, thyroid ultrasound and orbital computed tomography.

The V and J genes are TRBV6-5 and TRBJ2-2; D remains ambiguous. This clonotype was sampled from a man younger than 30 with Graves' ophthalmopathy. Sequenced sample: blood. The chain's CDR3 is CASSYDTWDGELFF. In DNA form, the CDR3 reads TGTGCCAGCAGTTACGACACCTGGGACGGGGAGCTGTTTTTT.